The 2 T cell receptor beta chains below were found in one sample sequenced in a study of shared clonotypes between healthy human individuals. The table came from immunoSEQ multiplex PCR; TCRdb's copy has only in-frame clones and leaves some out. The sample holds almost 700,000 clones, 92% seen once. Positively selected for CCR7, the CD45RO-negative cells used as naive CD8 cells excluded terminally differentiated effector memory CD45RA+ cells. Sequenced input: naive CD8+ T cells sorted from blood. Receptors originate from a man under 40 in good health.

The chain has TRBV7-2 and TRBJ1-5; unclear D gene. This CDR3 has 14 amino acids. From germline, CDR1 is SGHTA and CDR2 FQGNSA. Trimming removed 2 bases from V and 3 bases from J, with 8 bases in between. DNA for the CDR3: TGTGCCAGCAGCTTAACCGGTGTCAATCAGCCCCAGCATTTT. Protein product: CASSLTGVNQPQHF.

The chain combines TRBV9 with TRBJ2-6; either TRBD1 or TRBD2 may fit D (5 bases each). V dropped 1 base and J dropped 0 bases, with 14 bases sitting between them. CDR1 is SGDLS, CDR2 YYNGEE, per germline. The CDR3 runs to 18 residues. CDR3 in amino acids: CASSVSGTGSSGANVLTF. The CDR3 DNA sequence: TGTGCCAGCAGCGTATCAGGGACGGGAAGCTCTGGGGCCAACGTCCTGACTTTC. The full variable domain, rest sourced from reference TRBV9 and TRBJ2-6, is DSGVTQTPKHLITATGQRVTLRCSPRSGDLSVYWYQQSLDQGLQFLIQYYNGEERAKGNILERFSAQQFPDLHSELNLSSLELGDSALYFCASSVSGTGSSGANVLTFGAGSRLTVL.